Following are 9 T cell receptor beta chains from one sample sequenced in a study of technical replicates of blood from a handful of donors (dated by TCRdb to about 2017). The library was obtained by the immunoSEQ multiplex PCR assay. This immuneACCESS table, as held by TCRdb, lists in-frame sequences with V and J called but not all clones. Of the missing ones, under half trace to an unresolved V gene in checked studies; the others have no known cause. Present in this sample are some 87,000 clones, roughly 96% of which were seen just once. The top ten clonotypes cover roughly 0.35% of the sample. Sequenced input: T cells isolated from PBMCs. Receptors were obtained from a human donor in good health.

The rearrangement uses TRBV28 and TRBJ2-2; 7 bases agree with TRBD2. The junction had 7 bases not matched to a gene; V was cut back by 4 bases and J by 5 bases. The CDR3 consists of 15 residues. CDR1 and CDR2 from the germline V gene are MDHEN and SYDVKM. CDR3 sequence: CASSSRLAVTGELFF. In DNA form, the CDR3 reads TGTGCCAGCAGTTCCCGGCTAGCGGTTACCGGGGAGCTGTTTTTT.

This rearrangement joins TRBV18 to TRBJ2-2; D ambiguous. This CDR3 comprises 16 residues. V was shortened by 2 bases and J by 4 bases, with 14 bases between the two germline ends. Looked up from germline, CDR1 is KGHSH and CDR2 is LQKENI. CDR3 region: CASSPVLSESTGELFF. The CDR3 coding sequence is TGTGCCAGCTCACCAGTACTTTCGGAGAGCACCGGGGAGCTGTTTTTT.

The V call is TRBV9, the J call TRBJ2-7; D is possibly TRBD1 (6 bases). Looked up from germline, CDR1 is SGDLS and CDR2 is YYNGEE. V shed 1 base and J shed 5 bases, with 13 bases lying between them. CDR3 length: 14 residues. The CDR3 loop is CASSVPSEGDEQYF. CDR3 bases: TGTGCCAGCAGCGTACCTAGTGAGGGGGACGAGCAGTACTTC. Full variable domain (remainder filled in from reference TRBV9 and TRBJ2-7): DSGVTQTPKHLITATGQRVTLRCSPRSGDLSVYWYQQSLDQGLQFLIQYYNGEERAKGNILERFSAQQFPDLHSELNLSSLELGDSALYFCASSVPSEGDEQYFGPGTRLTVT.

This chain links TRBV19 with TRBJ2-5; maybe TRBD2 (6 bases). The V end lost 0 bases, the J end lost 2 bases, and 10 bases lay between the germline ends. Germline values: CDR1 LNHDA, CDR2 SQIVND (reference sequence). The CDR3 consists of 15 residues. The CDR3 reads CASSIDRDLQETQYF. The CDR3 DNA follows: TGTGCCAGTAGTATAGACCGGGACTTACAAGAGACCCAGTACTTC. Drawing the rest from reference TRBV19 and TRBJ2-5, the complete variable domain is DGGITQSPKYLFRKEGQNVTLSCEQNLNHDAMYWYRQDPGQGLRLIYYSQIVNDFQKGDIAEGYSVSREKKESFPLTVTSAQKNPTAFYLCASSIDRDLQETQYFGPGTRLLVL.

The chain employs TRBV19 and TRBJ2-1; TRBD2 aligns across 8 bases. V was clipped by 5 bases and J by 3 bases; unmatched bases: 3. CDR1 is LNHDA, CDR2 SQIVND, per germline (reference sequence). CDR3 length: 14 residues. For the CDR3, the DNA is TGTGCCAGTAGTTGGGGGACTAGCTACAATGAGCAGTTCTTC. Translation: CASSWGTSYNEQFF.

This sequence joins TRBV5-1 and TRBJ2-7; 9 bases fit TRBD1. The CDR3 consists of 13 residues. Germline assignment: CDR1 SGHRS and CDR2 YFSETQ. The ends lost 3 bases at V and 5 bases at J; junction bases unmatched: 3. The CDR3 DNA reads TGCGCCAGCAGCTGGGGACAGGGCAACGAGCAGTACTTC. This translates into CASSWGQGNEQYF.

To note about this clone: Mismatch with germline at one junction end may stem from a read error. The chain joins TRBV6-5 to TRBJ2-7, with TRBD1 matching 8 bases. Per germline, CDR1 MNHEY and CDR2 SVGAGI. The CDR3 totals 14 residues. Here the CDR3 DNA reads TGTGCCAGCAGTTACGCGCGACCGGACAGGGAAAAGAACTTC. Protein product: CASSYARPDREKNF.

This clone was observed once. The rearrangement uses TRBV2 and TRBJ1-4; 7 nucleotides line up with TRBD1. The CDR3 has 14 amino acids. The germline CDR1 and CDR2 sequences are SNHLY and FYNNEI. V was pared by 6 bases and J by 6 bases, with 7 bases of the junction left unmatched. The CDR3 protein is CASSLRGLDEKLFF. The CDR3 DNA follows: TGTGCCAGCAGCCTAAGGGGGCTTGATGAAAAACTGTTTTTT.

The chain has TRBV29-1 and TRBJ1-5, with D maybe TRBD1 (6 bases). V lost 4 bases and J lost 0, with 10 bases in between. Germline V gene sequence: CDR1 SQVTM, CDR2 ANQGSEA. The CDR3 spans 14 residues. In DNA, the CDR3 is TGCAGCGTTGGCGGGGGCGGTAGCAATCAGCCCCAGCATTTT. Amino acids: CSVGGGGSNQPQHF.